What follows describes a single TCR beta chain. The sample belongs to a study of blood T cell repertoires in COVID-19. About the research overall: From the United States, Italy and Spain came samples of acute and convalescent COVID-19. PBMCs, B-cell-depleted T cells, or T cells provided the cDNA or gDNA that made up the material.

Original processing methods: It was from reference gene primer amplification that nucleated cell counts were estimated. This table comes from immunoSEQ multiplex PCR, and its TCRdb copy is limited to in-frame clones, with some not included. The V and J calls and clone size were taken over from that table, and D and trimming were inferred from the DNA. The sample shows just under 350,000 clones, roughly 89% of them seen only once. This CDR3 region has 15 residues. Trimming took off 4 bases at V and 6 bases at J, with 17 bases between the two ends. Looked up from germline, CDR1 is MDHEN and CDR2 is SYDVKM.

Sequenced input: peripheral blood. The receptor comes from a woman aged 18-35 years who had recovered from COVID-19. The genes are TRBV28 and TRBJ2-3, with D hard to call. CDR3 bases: TGTGCCAGCAGTTCCCCCGGCCGGCTGCGGGATACGCAGTATTTT. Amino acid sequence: CASSSPGRLRDTQYF.